These 32 T cell receptor beta chains share one sample of origin, sequenced in a study of cytomegalovirus exposure and HLA in healthy donors. Clones were sequenced by immunoSEQ multiplex PCR, and TCRdb holds only the in-frame ones, with some missing. The table shows 120,000 or so clones, with approximately 90% occurring only once. Sequences were obtained from PBMCs. These TCRs come from a woman between 18 and 30 years old in good health and CMV-seronegative.

The J gene is TRBJ2-5, the V gene TRBV11-3; TRBD1 aligns across 8 bases. Per germline, CDR1 SGHNT and CDR2 YENEEA. The CDR3 contains 13 residues. J gave up 3 bases and V 5 bases, and 2 bases lay outside the gene matches. The CDR3 protein is CASSPDREETQYF. CDR3 bases: TGTGCCAGCAGCCCGGACAGGGAAGAGACCCAGTACTTC.

The chain couples TRBV28 to TRBJ2-1, with 7 bases aligning to TRBD2. This CDR3 is built from 12 residues. The germline CDR1 and CDR2 sequences are MDHEN and SYDVKM. The V and J ends lost 5 bases and 6 bases, in that order; junction bases with no gene match: 1. The chain's CDR3 is CASSRTSNEQFF. For the CDR3, the DNA is TGTGCCAGCAGTCGGACTAGCAATGAGCAGTTCTTC.

This clone showed up just a few times. The chain couples TRBV4-3 to TRBJ2-2; D is ambiguous. With 4 bases removed from V and 3 bases from J, the gap between germline ends came to 3 bases. Germline CDR1 and CDR2: LGHNA and YSLEER. The CDR3 covers 12 residues. The CDR3 DNA reads TGCGCCAGCAGCCCGTACACCGGGGAGCTGTTTTTT. Residues: CASSPYTGELFF.

The chain joins TRBV5-1 to TRBJ2-2; 10 bases match TRBD1. Germline V gives CDR1 SGHRS, CDR2 YFSETQ. V lost 3 bases, J lost 4 bases, and 6 bases stayed unmatched. CDR3 size: 16 residues. CDR3 bases: TGCGCCAGCAGCTCTCCGGGACAGGGGCCCACCGGGGAGCTGTTTTTT. Its translation: CASSSPGQGPTGELFF.

V usage is TRBV28 and J usage is TRBJ2-1, with D tentatively TRBD1 (5 bases). V lost 8 bases and J lost 4, with 6 bases in between. The CDR3 contains 11 residues. The germline CDR1 and CDR2 sequences are MDHEN and SYDVKM. The chain's CDR3 is CASQGYNEQFF. The CDR3 DNA reads TGTGCCAGCCAGGGATACAATGAGCAGTTCTTC.

This chain uses TRBV7-2 with TRBJ2-1, with TRBD2 matching over 8 bases. V trimming: 5 bases; J trimming: 0 bases; junction bases outside the gene matches: 3. Germline loops: CDR1 SGHTA, CDR2 FQGNSA. The CDR3 runs 15 residues. The CDR3 loop reads CASSQSGGSYNEQFF. DNA of the CDR3: TGTGCCAGCAGCCAAAGCGGGGGCTCCTACAATGAGCAGTTCTTC.

The gene calls are TRBV28 and TRBJ1-2; D is undetermined. V lost 5 bases and J 4 bases, leaving 11 bases between the germline ends. The CDR3 contains 13 residues. Germline loops: CDR1 MDHEN, CDR2 SYDVKM. The CDR3 loop is CASSPRSPYGYTF. CDR3 nucleotide sequence: TGTGCCAGCAGTCCCAGGTCTCCCTATGGCTACACCTTC.

This clone has only a few counts. The rearrangement joins TRBV28 to TRBJ1-1; the D is unclear. The CDR3 has 11 residues. Germline CDR1 reads MDHEN; CDR2 reads SYDVKM. The CDR3 DNA reads as TGTGCTGGAGGGAGGAACACTGAAGCTTTCTTT. Encoded protein: CAGGRNTEAFF.

The chain links TRBV2 to TRBJ1-2, with 10 bases lining up with TRBD1. The CDR3 is 13 amino acids. Unmatched junction bases numbered 3, after V lost 6 bases and J lost 5 bases. Germline assignment: CDR1 SNHLY and CDR2 FYNNEI. The CDR3 coding sequence is TGTGCCAGCAGGACAGGGGGCGTGTATGGCTACACCTTC. This sequence encodes CASRTGGVYGYTF.

The CDR3 region has the DNA TGCGCCACCCCTAGCGGAGAGGTCAATGAGCAGTTCTTC. Its translation is CATPSGEVNEQFF. The V call is TRBV10-1, the J call TRBJ2-1, with TRBD2 identical over 7 bases. This CDR3 contains 13 residues. CDR1 is WNHNN, CDR2 SYGVQD, per germline (reference sequence). V was pared by 10 bases and J by 6 bases, with 9 bases of the junction left unmatched.

This chain links TRBV30 with TRBJ2-2, with D possibly TRBD2 on 5 matching bases. Per germline, CDR1 GTSNPN and CDR2 SVGIG (reference sequence). This CDR3 comprises 12 residues. V was cut by 3 bases and J by 6 bases, with 8 bases left in between. CDR3 nucleotide sequence: TGTGCCTGGAGCGGCGGGTCCGGGGAGCTGTTTTTT. Amino acid sequence: CAWSGGSGELFF.

This chain uses TRBV28 with TRBJ2-2; TRBD1 agrees at 7 bases. This CDR3 has 14 residues. Germline CDR1 reads MDHEN; CDR2 reads SYDVKM. Trimming cost V 6 bases and J 6 bases; bases outside gene matches: 7. The CDR3 DNA is TGTGCCAGCAGGGGACAGTTAGTGGCCGGGGAGCTGTTTTTT. Amino acids: CASRGQLVAGELFF.

The chain recombines TRBV10-1 with TRBJ2-5; TRBD1 matches 7 bases. Trimming took 4 bases from V and 4 from J; bases not matched to a gene: 6. The germline gives CDR1 WNHNN, CDR2 SYGVQD (reference sequence). This CDR3 spans 14 amino acids. CDR3: CASSATGSRETQYF. The CDR3, as DNA: TGCGCCAGCAGTGCGACAGGGTCGAGAGAGACCCAGTACTTC.

The V and J genes are TRBV28 and TRBJ1-6; weak D call: TRBD1 (5 bases). Germline lookup yields CDR1 MDHEN and CDR2 SYDVKM. CDR3 size: 17 residues. Trimming left V 5 bases short and J 3 bases short, with 17 bases between. The CDR3 DNA follows: TGTGCCAGCAGTCCTGACACAGGTTTTTTCTATAATTCACCCCTCCACTTT. Amino acids: CASSPDTGFFYNSPLHF.

This chain links TRBV19 with TRBJ1-2; TRBD1 agrees at 9 bases. This CDR3 spans 15 amino acids. Germline assignment: CDR1 LNHDA and CDR2 SQIVND (reference sequence). With V trimmed by 3 bases and J by 3 bases, 5 bases remained unmatched. The CDR3 region has the DNA TGTGCCAGTAGTATCCAGGGACAGGGAGACTATGGCTACACCTTC. Amino acid sequence: CASSIQGQGDYGYTF.

This clone was seen only once. This chain joins TRBV9 and TRBJ1-1; TRBD1 aligns across 11 bases. CDR3 length equals 14 residues. Losses at the gene ends were 3 bases for V and 6 bases for J; bases not matched to a gene: 4. Germline values: CDR1 SGDLS, CDR2 YYNGEE. The CDR3: CASSDGQGAAEAFF. The CDR3, as DNA: TGTGCCAGCAGCGATGGACAGGGGGCCGCTGAAGCTTTCTTT.

The chain couples TRBV15 to TRBJ1-1; possibly TRBD1 for D (6 bases). The germline V gene encodes CDR1 LNHNV and CDR2 YYDKDF (reference sequence). The CDR3 consists of 13 residues. With 7 bases removed from V and 5 bases from J, the gap between germline ends came to 14 bases. In DNA form, the CDR3 reads TGTGCCACCAACGACAGGTCTTCGACTGAAGCTTTCTTT. Translating gives CATNDRSSTEAFF. Complete variable domain (other parts from reference TRBV15 and TRBJ1-1): DAMVIQNPRYQVTQFGKPVTLSCSQTLNHNVMYWYQQKSSQAPKLLFHYYDKDFNNEADTPDNFQSRRPNTSFCFLDIRSPGLGDTAMYLCATNDRSSTEAFFGQGTRLTVV.

V gene TRBV28 combines with J gene TRBJ1-3; TRBD1 matches at 8 bases. CDR1 is MDHEN, CDR2 SYDVKM, per germline. The length of the CDR3 is 16 residues. The junction had 5 bases not matched to a gene; V was cut back by 4 bases and J by 0 bases. The CDR3 spells CASSSLDRGSGNTIYF. DNA for the CDR3: TGTGCCAGCAGTTCACTTGACAGGGGCTCTGGAAACACCATATATTTT.

V is TRBV19 and J is TRBJ1-5, with a possible D match to TRBD1 (6 bases). The V end lost 6 bases, the J end lost 7 bases, and 16 bases lay between the germline ends. Germline V gene lookup returns CDR1 LNHDA and CDR2 SQIVND (reference sequence). This CDR3 is 14 amino acids long. CDR3 bases: TGTGCCAGTAGCGTACAGGGTATTTTACAGCCCCAGCATTTT. It encodes CASSVQGILQPQHF.

This clone appeared once. This rearrangement joins TRBV7-2 to TRBJ2-7; no definite D call. Trimming shortened V by 1 base and J by 2 bases, and 12 bases separated the two germline ends. This CDR3 contains 15 residues. Germline values: CDR1 SGHTA, CDR2 FQGNSA. CDR3 loop: CASSLDYSRTYEQYF. CDR3 bases: TGTGCCAGCAGCTTAGATTACTCACGAACCTACGAGCAGTACTTC.

The V and J genes are TRBV29-1 and TRBJ2-7; tentative D call: TRBD1 (6 bases). The CDR3 extends over 14 amino acids. Trimming pared 6 bases from V and 3 bases from J, leaving 18 bases between. Looked up from germline, CDR1 is SQVTM and CDR2 is ANQGSEA. The CDR3 reads CSVSRDNSYYEQYF. Written as DNA, the CDR3 is TGCAGCGTCAGCCGGGACAACTCATACTACGAGCAGTACTTC.

The V call is TRBV4-1, the J call TRBJ1-2; 9 nucleotides match TRBD1. The germline gives CDR1 MGHRA, CDR2 YSYEKL. The CDR3 totals 15 residues. Losses at the gene ends were 4 bases for V and 2 bases for J; bases not matched to a gene: 5. CDR3 region: CASSRPGTGNYGYTF. CDR3 DNA sequence: TGCGCCAGCAGCCGTCCCGGGACAGGGAACTATGGCTACACCTTC.

The chain links TRBV7-2 to TRBJ2-3; 8 bases are a match to TRBD1. This CDR3 is built from 14 residues. The V and J ends lost 5 bases and 3 bases, in that order; junction bases with no gene match: 4. Per germline, CDR1 SGHTA and CDR2 FQGNSA. This CDR3 is CASSRDRSTDTQYF. Here the CDR3 DNA reads TGTGCCAGCAGCCGGGACAGGTCTACAGATACGCAGTATTTT.

The rearrangement uses TRBV21-1 and TRBJ2-1; TRBD2, the D gene given by the table, was not confirmed from the DNA. TRBV21-1 is a pseudogene segment. This CDR3 has 15 residues. Here the CDR3 DNA reads TGTGCCAGCAGCAAAAACGGTAGCTCCTACAATGAGCAGTTCTTC. Protein sequence: CASSKNGSSYNEQFF.

V is TRBV4-2 and J is TRBJ2-7; TRBD2 agrees at 11 bases. The ends lost 0 bases at V and 7 bases at J; junction bases unmatched: 8. The CDR3 totals 16 residues. Germline CDR1 and CDR2: LGHNA and YNFKEQ. CDR3 in DNA: TGTGCCAGCAGCCAAGATGGACTAGCGGGTTCGGGAGAGCAGTACTTC. It codes for CASSQDGLAGSGEQYF.

This clone was detected only a few times. This chain's CDR3 is CTSSQDPRVSYEQYF. The DNA of the CDR3 is TGCACCAGCAGCCAAGATCCCAGGGTCTCCTACGAGCAGTACTTC. The rearrangement links TRBV1 to TRBJ2-7; the table's D call TRBD1 went unverified against the DNA. TRBV1 is designated a pseudogene. The CDR3 extends over 15 amino acids.

This clone turned up a few times. This chain connects TRBV28 to TRBJ1-5; 8 positions agree with TRBD1. This CDR3 has 15 residues. Germline CDR1 MDHEN, CDR2 SYDVKM. Unmatched junction bases numbered 7, after V lost 5 bases and J lost 4 bases. The CDR3 is CASSTWTGSNQPQHF. As DNA, the CDR3 is TGTGCCAGCAGTACCTGGACAGGGTCAAATCAGCCCCAGCATTTT.

V is TRBV6-5 and J is TRBJ1-1; 8 positions agree with TRBD1. Germline lookup yields CDR1 MNHEY and CDR2 SVGAGI. This CDR3 is built from 13 residues. J was trimmed by 8 bases and V by 0 bases; bases with no gene match: 2. Written as DNA, the CDR3 is TGTGCCAGCAGTTACTCTACAGGGGGAGAAGCTTTCTTT. It encodes CASSYSTGGEAFF.

This clone was detected once. The rearrangement uses TRBV4-1 and TRBJ1-5; D may be TRBD1 (5 bases). From germline, CDR1 is MGHRA and CDR2 YSYEKL. This CDR3 contains 16 residues. V lost 1 base, J lost 6 bases, and 16 bases lay in between. The CDR3 sequence: CASSQVVRGSRQPQHF. Written as DNA, the CDR3 is TGCGCCAGCAGCCAAGTGGTAAGGGGATCACGTCAGCCCCAGCATTTT.

The CDR3 coding sequence is TGCGCCAGCAGCTTGGAGACAGGCGCGAACACCGGGGAGCTGTTTTTT. Translation gives CASSLETGANTGELFF. The rearrangement joins TRBV5-1 to TRBJ2-2; D perhaps matches TRBD1 (6 bases). Deletions cut 0 bases from V and 0 bases from J, with 9 bases between. Germline-derived CDR1 and CDR2 are SGHRS and YFSETQ. CDR3 length equals 16 residues.

The chain is built from TRBV11-3 and TRBJ2-1; TRBD2 matches 10 bases. The CDR3 extends over 16 amino acids. With 5 bases clipped from V and 7 bases from J, the junction kept 11 bases outside the gene matches. The germline gives CDR1 SGHNT, CDR2 YENEEA. CDR3 in DNA: TGTGCCAGCAGCCCCACCGGAACTAGCGGGACGAATGAGCAGTTCTTC. Translation gives CASSPTGTSGTNEQFF.

The chain uses TRBV21-1 and TRBJ2-1; the listed D gene, TRBD2, was not tested against the DNA. TRBV21-1 constitutes a pseudogene. The CDR3 is 19 amino acids. The CDR3 bases are TGTGCCAGCAGCAAATTGGTGGGGAGGCCAGCGGGTGTACACAATGAGCAGTTCTTC. Its translation: CASSKLVGRPAGVHNEQFF.